This entry lists 24 T cell receptor beta chains sequenced from one sample in a study of blood T cell repertoires in COVID-19. The table came from immunoSEQ multiplex PCR; TCRdb's copy has only in-frame clones and leaves some out. The sample consists of 60,000 to 70,000 clones, 84% of them appearing once. Sequenced sample: peripheral blood. The receptor set was obtained from a man in his forties or fifties with active COVID-19.

The V gene is TRBV7-8, the J gene TRBJ2-2, with D possibly TRBD1 on 6 matching bases. This CDR3 comprises 15 residues. CDR1 and CDR2 (germline): SGHVS, FQNEAQ. V gave up 4 bases and J gave up 4 bases, with 13 bases separating them. This CDR3 reads CASSSWTDTTGELFF. DNA for the CDR3: TGTGCCAGCAGCTCTTGGACAGACACCACCGGGGAGCTGTTTTTT.

The gene calls are TRBV14 and TRBJ2-1, with TRBD1 identical over 7 bases. CDR3 length: 15 residues. Germline V gene lookup returns CDR1 SGHDN and CDR2 FVKESK. J gave up 4 bases and V 4 bases, and 7 bases lay outside the gene matches. The CDR3 is CASSLTGATYNEQFF. The CDR3 DNA is TGTGCCAGCAGCCTAACAGGGGCGACATACAATGAGCAGTTCTTC.

The rearrangement links TRBV4-1 to TRBJ2-7; 7 bases are a match to TRBD1. The CDR3 spans 14 residues. With V trimmed by 5 bases and J by 3 bases, 7 bases remained unmatched. CDR1 is MGHRA, CDR2 YSYEKL, per germline. For the CDR3, the DNA is TGCGCCAGCAGCTTACCCGGGACAGACTACGAGCAGTACTTC. Amino acids: CASSLPGTDYEQYF.

The chain couples TRBV5-6 to TRBJ1-1; tentatively, D is TRBD1 (5 bases). This CDR3 region has 18 residues. The germline V gene encodes CDR1 SGHDT and CDR2 YYEEEE. V dropped 0 bases and J dropped 0 bases, with 18 bases sitting between them. CDR3 in DNA: TGTGCCAGCAGCTTGGTGTATTTGACAGATGCAATGAACACTGAAGCTTTCTTT. This gives the protein CASSLVYLTDAMNTEAFF.

The chain links TRBV3-1 (or the pseudogene TRBV3-2) to TRBJ2-1; 7 bases agree with TRBD2. This CDR3 is built from 16 residues. The trim removed 1 base at V and 0 bases at J, leaving 3 bases unmatched. From germline, CDR1 is LGHDT and CDR2 YNNKEL (reference sequence). The chain's CDR3 is CASSQAPSGSYNEQFF. CDR3 DNA: TGTGCCAGCAGCCAAGCCCCTAGCGGCTCCTACAATGAGCAGTTCTTC.

This chain uses TRBV7-9 with TRBJ1-2; D not certain. Germline CDR1 SEHNR, CDR2 FQNEAQ (reference sequence). With 2 bases removed from V and 5 bases from J, the gap between germline ends came to 12 bases. There are 14 residues in the CDR3. In nucleotides, the CDR3 is TGTGCCAGCAGCTTATCAGGCCCGCCTTATGGCTACACCTTC. Protein: CASSLSGPPYGYTF.

The J gene is TRBJ1-2, the V gene TRBV18, with TRBD1 identical over 8 bases. J was trimmed by 8 bases and V by 4 bases; bases with no gene match: 12. Germline CDR1 is KGHSH and CDR2 is LQKENI. The CDR3 length is 15 residues. CDR3 DNA: TGTGCCAGCTCACTCGACAGGGGATATGAGAGGGGCTACACCTTC. This encodes CASSLDRGYERGYTF.

The V and J genes are TRBV4-3 and TRBJ2-2, with D unclear. Germline CDR1 and CDR2: LGHNA and YSLEER. The germline V and J ends were trimmed by 0 bases and 1 base, with 12 bases remaining between them. The CDR3 sequence is 17 residues long. CDR3 in amino acids: CASSQELPHRNTGELFF. The DNA for the CDR3 is TGCGCCAGCAGCCAAGAACTCCCCCACAGGAACACCGGGGAGCTGTTTTTT.

The chain is built from TRBV5-6 and TRBJ2-5; the match to TRBD2 covers 11 bases. This CDR3 is built from 15 residues. V was pared by 3 bases and J by 2 bases, with 3 bases of the junction left unmatched. Germline lookup yields CDR1 SGHDT and CDR2 YYEEEE. The CDR3, as DNA: TGTGCCAGCAGCTCGACTAGCGGGACTCAAGAGACCCAGTACTTC. It codes for CASSSTSGTQETQYF.

The CDR3 here is CASTRARAREQYF. In nucleotides, the CDR3 is TGTGCCAGTACTCGAGCGCGGGCGCGTGAGCAGTACTTC. The rearrangement joins TRBV28 to TRBJ2-7; possible D gene TRBD2, 5 bases. The CDR3 length is 13 residues. Trimming stripped 9 bases from V and 7 bases from J, with 19 bases between. Looked up from germline, CDR1 is MDHEN and CDR2 is SYDVKM.

This chain uses TRBV19 with TRBJ1-6; 7 nucleotides agree with TRBD1. The V gene end was trimmed by 6 bases and the J gene end by 12 bases; junction bases not matched to a gene: 14. The CDR3 runs to 15 residues. Germline assignment: CDR1 LNHDA and CDR2 SQIVND (reference sequence). The CDR3, as DNA: TGTGCCAGTAGCCCGTTGGGACAGCTGGAACGACCCCTCCACTTT. It specifies CASSPLGQLERPLHF.

This clone turned up a few times. V gene TRBV7-9 combines with J gene TRBJ2-5, with a tentative D call TRBD2 (7 bases). Germline CDR1 is SEHNR and CDR2 is FQNEAQ (reference sequence). The CDR3 covers 16 residues. The ends were cut back, 5 bases at V and 1 base at J, with 17 bases in the middle. The CDR3 nucleotides are TGTGCCAGCAGCCCCGATCTGGGGGGGCTCCAAGAGACCCAGTACTTC. Translation gives CASSPDLGGLQETQYF.

The rearrangement joins TRBV6-5 to TRBJ2-2; weak D call: TRBD1 (5 bases). The CDR3 loop spans 13 amino acids. CDR1 MNHEY and CDR2 SVGAGI come from the germline V gene. V dropped 10 bases and J dropped 6 bases, with 15 bases sitting between them. As DNA, the CDR3 is TGTGCCACCTCCCAGGGCCGATCCGGGGAGCTGTTTTTT. Residues: CATSQGRSGELFF.

The V and J genes are TRBV28 and TRBJ2-7, with D possibly matching TRBD1 (6 bases). There are 16 residues in the CDR3. Germline V gives CDR1 MDHEN, CDR2 SYDVKM. The V end was cut by 4 bases, the J end by 1 base, with 17 bases between. CDR3 bases: TGTGCCAGCAGTTCCCCGATGACAGGCCCGTCCTACGAGCAGTACTTC. It specifies CASSSPMTGPSYEQYF.

The gene calls are TRBV9 and TRBJ2-5; D not certain. Looked up from germline, CDR1 is SGDLS and CDR2 is YYNGEE. Between the trimmed V and J ends, which lost 4 bases and 0 bases, there was a span of 4 bases. The CDR3 totals 12 residues. The CDR3 nucleotides read TGTGCCAGCAGCCCTAACCAAGAGACCCAGTACTTC. Amino acid sequence: CASSPNQETQYF.

The table lists this clone with a count of one. The rearrangement joins TRBV4-1 to TRBJ2-5; 7 nucleotides match TRBD2. In germline, CDR1 is MGHRA, CDR2 YSYEKL. The CDR3 is 14 amino acids. Unmatched junction bases numbered 3, after V lost 1 base and J lost 4 bases. CDR3 in DNA: TGCGCCAGCAGCCAAGGAGGCGGGAGAGAGACCCAGTACTTC. This encodes CASSQGGGRETQYF.

Only one count was recorded for this clone. The chain combines TRBV5-6 with TRBJ1-1; the D gene is possibly TRBD1 (5 bases). Germline V CDR1 and CDR2: SGHDT, YYEEEE. CDR3 size: 13 residues. Trimming removed 7 bases from V and 4 bases from J, with 14 bases in between. The CDR3 DNA is TGTGCCAGCGTCCTTTGGGGCTCCACTGAAGCTTTCTTT. It codes for CASVLWGSTEAFF.

The chain links TRBV19 to TRBJ2-7; TRBD1 is a possible D gene (6 bases). V was cut by 1 base and J by 2 bases, with 9 bases left in between. CDR1 and CDR2 from the germline V gene are LNHDA and SQIVND (reference sequence). The CDR3 covers 14 residues. CDR3 in DNA: TGTGCCAGTAGTATAGGGGGGACACCCTACGAGCAGTACTTC. Translating it yields CASSIGGTPYEQYF.

The chain carries TRBV24-1 and TRBJ2-2; 10 nucleotides align to TRBD1. The V gene end was trimmed by 4 bases and the J gene end by 12 bases; junction bases not matched to a gene: 13. This CDR3 contains 16 residues. Germline V gene sequence: CDR1 KGHDR, CDR2 SFDVKD. As DNA, the CDR3 is TGTGCCACCAGTGACCCCCAGACAGGGGGCGAGGGGAAGCTGTTTTTT. It encodes CATSDPQTGGEGKLFF.

The chain links TRBV25-1 to TRBJ2-5; weak D call: TRBD1 (6 bases). Germline values: CDR1 MGHDK, CDR2 SYGVNS. The ends were cut back, 5 bases at V and 3 bases at J, with 16 bases in the middle. The CDR3 length is 15 residues. The CDR3 region is CASSTPGTYKETQYF. DNA for the CDR3: TGTGCCAGCAGTACGCCCGGGACATATAAAGAGACCCAGTACTTC.

The chain uses TRBV11-2 and TRBJ1-3; the D is unclear. The CDR3 covers 13 residues. Germline-derived CDR1 and CDR2 are SGHAT and FQNNGV. Trimming shortened V by 0 bases and J by 10 bases, and 10 bases separated the two germline ends. DNA for the CDR3: TGTGCCAGCAGCTTAGATACTACGGGGACCATATATTTT. Amino acids: CASSLDTTGTIYF. The full variable domain, its missing parts supplied by reference TRBV11-2 and TRBJ1-3, is EAGVAQSPRYKIIEKRQSVAFWCNPISGHATLYWYQQILGQGPKLLIQFQNNGVVDDSQLPKDRFSAERLKGVDSTLKIQPAKLEDSAVYLCASSLDTTGTIYFGEGSWLTVV.

This clone was observed a few times. The gene calls are TRBV19 and TRBJ1-5; the match to TRBD1 covers 7 bases. The V and J ends lost 5 bases and 3 bases, in that order; junction bases with no gene match: 4. The length of the CDR3 is 14 residues. Germline lookup yields CDR1 LNHDA and CDR2 SQIVND (reference sequence). The CDR3 is CASSDRAVNQPQHF. The CDR3 DNA is TGTGCCAGTAGTGACAGGGCGGTCAATCAGCCCCAGCATTTT.

This clone has a single count. The J gene is TRBJ2-1, the V gene TRBV6-6, with a possible D match to TRBD2 (5 bases). Germline V CDR1 and CDR2: MNHNY, SVGAGI (reference sequence). There are 14 residues in the CDR3. The V end was cut by 0 bases, the J end by 7 bases, with 10 bases between. CDR3 bases: TGTGCCAGCAGTTACTCTACGGAGGCTAATGAGCAGTTCTTC. Translated, it gives CASSYSTEANEQFF.

J is TRBJ2-7 and V is TRBV6-2 or TRBV6-3, with 9 positions matching TRBD1. CDR1 is MNHEY and CDR2 is SVGEGT in the germline V gene. Trimming removed 4 bases from V and 3 bases from J; junction bases left unmatched: 4. This CDR3 is built from 14 residues. The CDR3 region has the DNA TGTGCCAGCAGTTCACAGGGGGCTTTCTACGAGCAGTACTTC. This translates into CASSSQGAFYEQYF.